A selection of T cell receptor beta chains follows, all from one sample in a study of cytomegalovirus exposure and HLA in healthy donors. The table came from immunoSEQ multiplex PCR; TCRdb's copy has only in-frame clones and leaves some out. The table records some 140,000 clones, about 74% of them present only once. The specimen was PBMCs. All receptors come from a man in his forties in good health and CMV-seronegative. The CDR3 runs from the conserved cysteine through the conserved F or W. D genes are given only for firm matches. Size is stated for part of the rows, as once, few or many counts, or as a class when the clone is expanded.

j_call,v_call,d_call,clone_size,cdr3_nt,cdr3_aa
TRBJ1-2,TRBV30,TRBD1,few,TGTGCCTGGAGTGTATTCCCAGGGGGCGAACCCTATGGCTACACCTTC,CAWSVFPGGEPYGYTF
TRBJ1-1,TRBV11-3,NA,NA,TGTGCCAGCAGCTCACAGGGAGGGCACACTGAAGCTTTCTTT,CASSSQGGHTEAFF
TRBJ1-2,TRBV10-3,TRBD1,NA,TGTGCCATCAGTGACACAACAGGGGACCTTAACTATGGCTACACCTTC,CAISDTTGDLNYGYTF
TRBJ1-3,TRBV6-5,NA,NA,TGTGCCAGCAGTTACTCGTCAGTATCCGGAAACACCATATATTTT,CASSYSSVSGNTIYF
TRBJ1-5,TRBV5-6,NA,NA,TGTGCCAGCAGCTTGACCAGAAATCAGCCCCAGCATTTT,CASSLTRNQPQHF
TRBJ2-5,TRBV9,TRBD2,NA,TGTGCCAGCAGCGCCTCCCTAGCGGGTGTTGAGACCCAGTACTTC,CASSASLAGVETQYF
TRBJ2-3,TRBV9,TRBD1,NA,TGTGCCAGCACCCTCGGACAGGGGCTAACAGATACGCAGTATTTT,CASTLGQGLTDTQYF
TRBJ1-3,TRBV9,NA,NA,TGTGCCAGCAGCGTAGATATTTCTGGAAACACCATATATTTT,CASSVDISGNTIYF
TRBJ2-3,TRBV7-9,NA,NA,TGTGCCAGCAGCTCCGCGGGACGGGATACGCAGTATTTT,CASSSAGRDTQYF
TRBJ2-1,TRBV9,TRBD1,NA,TGTGCCAGCAGCGCCCTAGGGGGCACTCACTCCTACAATGAGCAGTTCTTC,CASSALGGTHSYNEQFF
TRBJ1-1,TRBV9,TRBD1,few,TGTGCCAGCAGCCCCTTAGGGACAGGGGACACTGAAGCTTTCTTT,CASSPLGTGDTEAFF
TRBJ2-5,TRBV15,NA,NA,TGTGCCACCAGCAGAGCCAGACAGGCCGGGGAGACCCAGTACTTC,CATSRARQAGETQYF
TRBJ1-1,TRBV7-9,NA,NA,TGTGCCAGCAGCCGTAATGAAGCTTTCTTT,CASSRNEAFF
TRBJ1-4,TRBV6-1,NA,NA,TGTGCCAGCACCTCTCCGGTTTTT,CASTSPVF
TRBJ1-5,TRBV6-6,TRBD1,NA,TGTGCCAGCACGCTCGGGACAGGGGTAAAGCCCCAGCATTTT,CASTLGTGVKPQHF
TRBJ1-1,TRBV5-6,NA,NA,TGTGCCAGCAGCCCCCTGGGTACCACAGGGTTGAGCACTGAAGCTTTCTTT,CASSPLGTTGLSTEAFF
TRBJ2-5,TRBV5-8,TRBD1,NA,TGTGCCAGCTTGGACAGGGGGACCCAAGAGACCCAGTACTTC,CASLDRGTQETQYF
TRBJ2-3,TRBV19,TRBD1,NA,TGTGCCAGTATGGGCGGGACAGGGTTACAGAAGTATTTT,CASMGGTGLQKYF
TRBJ2-7,TRBV6-5,NA,NA,TGTGCCAGCAGTTACTCAGGACTCCCGTCCTACGAGCAGTACTTC,CASSYSGLPSYEQYF
TRBJ1-2,TRBV27,NA,few,TGTGCCAGCAGTTCTCCGGAGGGTGGCTACACCTTC,CASSSPEGGYTF
TRBJ1-1,TRBV29-1,NA,NA,TGCAGCGTTGGAGGACAGATGAACACTGAAGCTTTCTTT,CSVGGQMNTEAFF
TRBJ2-1,TRBV29-1,NA,NA,TGCAGCGTTACTTGGGCCGCGATCTACAATGAGCAGTTCTTC,CSVTWAAIYNEQFF
TRBJ2-5,TRBV10-3,TRBD2,NA,TGTGCCATCAGCGCGGGAGTACCGTCTGAGACCCAGTACTTC,CAISAGVPSETQYF
TRBJ2-1,TRBV9,NA,NA,TGTGCCAGCAGCGTAGTAACCGGCAATGCTGAGGATTCAGAGGAGCAGTTCTTC,CASSVVTGNAEDSEEQFF
TRBJ1-1,TRBV5-6,TRBD1,once,TGTGCCAGCAGCTTGAAAACCGGGACAGGGGCCATGAACACTGAAGCTTTCTTT,CASSLKTGTGAMNTEAFF
TRBJ1-1,TRBV6-1,TRBD1,NA,TGTGCCAGCAGTACACCAGGGGGCAGGCACACTGAAGCTTTCTTT,CASSTPGGRHTEAFF
TRBJ2-1,TRBV30,TRBD2,NA,TGTGCCTGGCATGGACTGCGGGGGGGCCTTGAGCAGTTCTTC,CAWHGLRGGLEQFF
TRBJ2-5,TRBV7-2,NA,NA,TGTGCCAGCAGTTCTCTGACTATTCAGGAGACCCAGTACTTC,CASSSLTIQETQYF
TRBJ1-2,TRBV11-3,NA,few,TGTGCCAGCAGCTTTGGGGGCGCGGACTATGGCTACACCTTC,CASSFGGADYGYTF
TRBJ2-5,TRBV30,NA,NA,TGTGCCTGGAGCATCCGGGGGGCCCGGGGGACCCAGTACTTC,CAWSIRGARGTQYF
TRBJ1-1,TRBV6-5,NA,NA,TGTGCCAGCAGTTGGACAGAGTCGAACACTGAAGCTTTCTTT,CASSWTESNTEAFF
TRBJ1-6,TRBV11-2,NA,NA,TGTGCCAGCAGCTTAGGCAGATCACCCCTCCACTTT,CASSLGRSPLHF
TRBJ2-3,TRBV13,TRBD2,NA,TGTGCCAGCAGCTCGAAGGACGGACGCCGGACTAGCGGGAGATCTCCAGATACGCAGTATTTT,CASSSKDGRRTSGRSPDTQYF
TRBJ2-1,TRBV4-2,NA,NA,TGTGCCAGCAGCCAAGATACTAGACCAGAGCAGTTCTTC,CASSQDTRPEQFF
TRBJ2-2,TRBV6-1,TRBD1,NA,TGTGCCACCGGGACAGATAACACCGGGGAGCTGTTTTTT,CATGTDNTGELFF
TRBJ2-7,TRBV27,TRBD2,NA,TGTGCCAGCAGTTTAAGTAGCGGGAGGAACTACGAGCAGTACTTC,CASSLSSGRNYEQYF
TRBJ1-2,TRBV7-2,NA,NA,TGTGCCAGCAGTGGTCCGGGCAGGGGTAACTATGGCTACACCTTC,CASSGPGRGNYGYTF
TRBJ2-7,TRBV2,TRBD1,NA,TGTGCCAGCCACGACAGGGTTATCACCTACGAGCAGTACTTC,CASHDRVITYEQYF
TRBJ1-4,TRBV5-5,NA,NA,TGTGCCAGTTCAACTGCAACTAATGAAAAACTGTTTTTT,CASSTATNEKLFF
TRBJ2-2,TRBV9,TRBD2,NA,TGTGCCAGCAGCGACATGCGGGAGGCAGACACCGGGGAGCTGTTTTTT,CASSDMREADTGELFF
TRBJ2-5,TRBV10-2,NA,NA,TGCGCCAGCAGTCGGCGGGGCCAAGAGACCCAGTACTTC,CASSRRGQETQYF
TRBJ2-7,TRBV10-3,NA,NA,TGTGCCATCAGTGATCCAAGAGCGCAGGGTTACGAGCAGTACTTC,CAISDPRAQGYEQYF
TRBJ2-5,TRBV27,TRBD1,NA,TGTGCCAGCAGTCAACAGGGGGGTCCGGAGACCCAGTACTTC,CASSQQGGPETQYF
TRBJ1-2,TRBV18,NA,NA,TGTGCCAGCTCACCAGCCGGGAGGAGGGCGTTAGCTGCTAACTATGGCTACACCTTC,CASSPAGRRALAANYGYTF
TRBJ2-5,TRBV5-1,TRBD2,NA,TGCGCCAGCAGCTCCCCGGCGGCTAGCGGGGGGACAAACCAAGAGACCCAGTACTTC,CASSSPAASGGTNQETQYF
TRBJ2-6,TRBV27,TRBD1,NA,TGTGCCAGCAGCCGGACAGGGCTTGGGGCCAACGTCCTGACTTTC,CASSRTGLGANVLTF
TRBJ2-7,TRBV28,NA,NA,TGTGCCAGCAGTCTGAACAACGAGCAGTACTTC,CASSLNNEQYF
TRBJ1-1,TRBV6-5,TRBD1,few,TGTGCCAGCAGCCTGGACAGGCAGAACACTGAAGCTTTCTTT,CASSLDRQNTEAFF
TRBJ2-1,TRBV9,NA,NA,TGTGCCAGCAGCGAATCGACTAGGATCAATGAGCAGTTCTTC,CASSESTRINEQFF
TRBJ1-4,TRBV27,NA,NA,TGTGCCAGCAGGGCACTACAGGGCCCGGGTGAAAAACTGTTTTTT,CASRALQGPGEKLFF
TRBJ2-7,TRBV19,NA,NA,TGTGCCAGTCGGACTTCCACAGGGTACGAGCAGTACTTC,CASRTSTGYEQYF
TRBJ1-2,TRBV7-2,TRBD1,NA,TGTGCCAGCAGCCGTAGGGACAGTCTATCGTACACCTTC,CASSRRDSLSYTF
TRBJ1-1,TRBV27,TRBD1,NA,TGTGCCAGCAGTTTCGGGACAGGGGGCTTTGAAGCTTTCTTT,CASSFGTGGFEAFF
TRBJ2-1,TRBV7-9,NA,NA,TGTGCCAGCAGCTTAGCTCTACAGGGAACTGAGCAGTTCTTC,CASSLALQGTEQFF
TRBJ1-4,TRBV30,NA,NA,TGTGCCTGGAGCCCCGGGGGGGACGGTGAAAAACTGTTTTTT,CAWSPGGDGEKLFF
TRBJ1-1,TRBV7-6,NA,NA,TGTGCCAGCAGCCCTGCCACGGTTAACACTGAAGCTTTCTTT,CASSPATVNTEAFF
TRBJ2-7,TRBV2,TRBD2,NA,TGTGCCAGCCTTGGGACTAGCGCCATCTCCTACGAGCAGTACTTC,CASLGTSAISYEQYF
TRBJ1-2,TRBV9,TRBD1,once,TGTGCCAGCAGCGTAGCCCTCGGGACAGGGGGCCCGGCGGGCTACACCTTC,CASSVALGTGGPAGYTF
TRBJ2-7,TRBV23-1,TRBD1,NA,TGCGCCAGCAGTTACTGGGACAGGGTGGCGGACGAGCAGTACTTC,CASSYWDRVADEQYF
TRBJ1-2,TRBV29-1,NA,NA,TGCAGCGTTGAAACAGGGCCCACCCTTTACTATGGCTACACCTTC,CSVETGPTLYYGYTF